These 18 T cell receptor beta chains were all obtained from the same sample, sequenced in a study of blood T cell repertoires in COVID-19. The assay was immunoSEQ multiplex PCR, and TCRdb's table has in-frame clones only and misses some. The table has over 80,000 clones, 86% seen once. The source material was peripheral blood. These receptor sequences come from a middle-aged man with acute or convalescent COVID-19.

V and J are TRBV30 and TRBJ1-2; the D gene is possibly TRBD1 (6 bases). V lost 1 base, J lost 4 bases, and 16 bases lay in between. Germline loops: CDR1 GTSNPN, CDR2 SVGIG (reference sequence). The CDR3 is 15 amino acids. CDR3 loop: CAWSGRTGHLYGYTF. As DNA, the CDR3 is TGTGCCTGGAGTGGGCGAACAGGGCATCTCTATGGCTACACCTTC.

This chain uses TRBV6-5 with TRBJ2-7; 8 positions agree with TRBD1. CDR3 size: 12 residues. Germline loops: CDR1 MNHEY, CDR2 SVGAGI. V was clipped by 6 bases and J by 2 bases; unmatched bases: 0. The CDR3 loop is CASRDRAYEQYF. Here the CDR3 DNA reads TGTGCCAGCAGGGACAGGGCCTACGAGCAGTACTTC.

V and J are TRBV29-1 and TRBJ2-1; D not resolved. This CDR3 comprises 16 residues. CDR1 and CDR2 (germline): SQVTM, ANQGSEA. The V gene lost 5 bases and the J gene lost 4 bases, with 21 bases spanning the gap. CDR3: CSVSPLTLGPYNEQFF. DNA for the CDR3: TGCAGCGTTTCCCCTCTGACTCTCGGTCCATACAATGAGCAGTTCTTC.

CDR3 DNA sequence: TGTGCCTGGAGGGCGGGACGGAGCACTGAAGCTTTCTTT. It specifies CAWRAGRSTEAFF. This chain joins TRBV30 and TRBJ1-1, with D possibly matching TRBD1 (5 bases). V was clipped by 3 bases and J by 4 bases, with 12 bases between them. This CDR3 contains 13 residues. The germline gives CDR1 GTSNPN, CDR2 SVGIG (reference sequence). Based on the CDR3 plus reference TRBV30 and TRBJ1-1, the full variable domain is SQTIHQWPATLVQPVGSPLSLECTVEGTSNPNLYWYRQAAGRGLQLLFYSVGIGQISSEVPQNLSASRPQDRQFILSSKKLLLSDSGFYLCAWRAGRSTEAFFGQGTRLTVV.

About this clone: The sample has other DNA sequences that encode this CDR3 too. The V call is TRBV11-2, the J call TRBJ2-7; no definite D call. Germline V lookup: CDR1 SGHAT, CDR2 FQNNGV. This CDR3 is built from 12 residues. The V and J ends lost 0 bases and 2 bases respectively, with 2 bases between them. CDR3 in amino acids: CASSLDTYEQYF. CDR3 bases: TGTGCCAGCAGCTTAGATACCTACGAGCAGTACTTC.

This clone appeared a single time. The chain links TRBV10-2 to TRBJ2-1; D might be TRBD1 (6 bases). The CDR3 is 14 amino acids. Trimming cost V 8 bases and J 4 bases, with 15 bases left between them. Looked up from germline, CDR1 is WSHSY and CDR2 is SAAADI. The CDR3 region has the DNA TGCGCCAGCGGCTCAGGGGTTGGGTACAATGAGCAGTTCTTC. It yields the protein CASGSGVGYNEQFF.

The rearrangement joins TRBV12-5 to TRBJ1-5, with D maybe TRBD1 (5 bases). Germline V gene sequence: CDR1 LGHNT, CDR2 FRNRAP. This CDR3 region has 20 residues. Deletions cut 1 base from V and 2 bases from J, with 24 bases between. The CDR3 DNA reads TGTGCTAGTGGTTTGGCAACCCGGGGGGTGATTCGTGAGGGCAATCAGCCCCAGCATTTT. It encodes CASGLATRGVIREGNQPQHF.

The chain couples TRBV23-1 to TRBJ1-3; weak D call: TRBD1 (6 bases). TRBV23-1 falls under the ORF class, with uncertain function. The CDR3 spans 16 residues. V was cut by 0 bases and J by 0 bases, with 9 bases left in between. The CDR3 nucleotides are TGCGCCAGCAGTCAATCGCCGGACAGCTCTGGAAACACCATATATTTT. Its translation: CASSQSPDSSGNTIYF.

This chain links TRBV19 with TRBJ1-6, with D perhaps TRBD1 (5 bases). The V gene lost 4 bases and the J gene lost 9 bases, with 19 bases spanning the gap. Germline values: CDR1 LNHDA, CDR2 SQIVND (reference sequence). The length of the CDR3 is 16 residues. This CDR3 reads CASSTRTTAMGSPLHF. The CDR3 DNA follows: TGTGCCAGTAGTACCAGGACGACAGCAATGGGTTCACCCCTCCACTTT.

The V and J genes are TRBV10-3 and TRBJ2-7; D not certain. Per germline, CDR1 ENHRY and CDR2 SYGVKD. The CDR3 loop spans 12 amino acids. V was cut by 8 bases and J by 3 bases, with 11 bases left in between. DNA of the CDR3: TGTGCCATCTCTTCGCCTAACTACGAGCAGTACTTC. Protein: CAISSPNYEQYF.

The V call is TRBV27, the J call TRBJ1-2, with D uncertain. This CDR3 has 13 amino acids. V was trimmed by 4 bases and J by 6 bases, leaving 12 bases between them. From germline, CDR1 is MNHEY and CDR2 SMNVEV (reference sequence). This CDR3 is CASSSDGFDGYTF. In DNA form, the CDR3 reads TGTGCCAGCAGTTCTGACGGGTTCGATGGCTACACCTTC.

This clone was observed once. Other nucleotide sequences from this sample produce the same CDR3. The CDR3 DNA is TGTGCCAGCAGTGGCGGGACAGGGGTCTACGAGCAGTACTTC. It translates to CASSGGTGVYEQYF. The chain recombines TRBV2 with TRBJ2-7; the match to TRBD1 covers 10 bases. The V gene's germline CDR1 is SNHLY and CDR2 FYNNEI. The CDR3 runs to 14 residues. V lost 4 bases, J lost 3 bases, and 3 bases stayed unmatched.

V usage is TRBV3-1 (or the pseudogene TRBV3-2) and J usage is TRBJ2-7; 10 nucleotides match TRBD2. The CDR3 contains 15 residues. The junction had 0 bases not matched to a gene; V was cut back by 1 base and J by 0 bases. Per germline, CDR1 LGHDT and CDR2 YNNKEL (reference sequence). The CDR3 protein is CASSQGTSGSYEQYF. The DNA for the CDR3 is TGTGCCAGCAGCCAAGGGACTAGCGGCTCCTACGAGCAGTACTTC.

This clone showed up just once. This chain connects TRBV7-3 to TRBJ2-5; 14 nucleotides line up with TRBD2. This CDR3 has 16 amino acids. V lost 4 bases, J lost 6 bases, and 7 bases stayed unmatched. Germline CDR1 SGHTA, CDR2 FQGTGA. CDR3 DNA: TGTGCCAGCAGCTCCGGGACTAGCGGGAGTAGGAAGACCCAGTACTTC. It yields the protein CASSSGTSGSRKTQYF.

This clone showed up just a few times. The chain uses TRBV5-8 and TRBJ1-5, with 9 bases identical to TRBD1. Trimming removed 4 bases from V and 0 bases from J; junction bases left unmatched: 8. This CDR3 is built from 17 residues. The germline V gene has CDR1 SGHTS and CDR2 YDEGEE. CDR3 sequence (DNA): TGTGCCAGCAGCCCTATGACAGGGGGTTATAGCAATCAGCCCCAGCATTTT. It encodes CASSPMTGGYSNQPQHF. The full variable domain, in which reference TRBV5-8 and TRBJ1-5 provide the parts outside the CDR3, is EAGVTQSPTHLIKTRGQQATLRCSPISGHTSVYWYQQALGLGLQFLLWYDEGEERNRGNFPPRFSGRQFPNYSSELNVNALELEDSALYLCASSPMTGGYSNQPQHFGDGTRLSIL.

The chain is built from TRBV5-1 and TRBJ1-1, with 8 bases aligning to TRBD1. Germline CDR1 reads SGHRS; CDR2 reads YFSETQ. V lost 5 bases and J lost 1; bases outside the gene matches: 7. The CDR3 consists of 15 residues. The CDR3 is CASRRGQDTNTEAFF. The CDR3 nucleotides are TGCGCCAGCAGGAGGGGACAGGACACGAACACTGAAGCTTTCTTT.

This clone appeared a single time. The chain recombines TRBV5-1 with TRBJ1-2; the match to TRBD1 covers 10 bases. The CDR3 totals 14 residues. Trimming took 4 bases from V and 6 from J; bases not matched to a gene: 6. Per the germline V gene, CDR1 is SGHRS and CDR2 is YFSETQ. CDR3 nucleotides: TGCGCCAGCAGCAACAGACAGGGGGCGGATGGCTACACCTTC. It is translated as CASSNRQGADGYTF.

The rearrangement joins TRBV5-8 to TRBJ1-2, with 9 bases lining up with TRBD1. CDR1 is SGHTS, CDR2 YDEGEE, per germline. Losses at the gene ends were 5 bases for V and 2 bases for J; bases not matched to a gene: 10. This CDR3 has 16 amino acids. CDR3 sequence reads: CASRRDRGAQNYGYTF. CDR3 nucleotide sequence: TGTGCCAGCAGACGAGACAGGGGGGCCCAAAACTATGGCTACACCTTC.